Following are 30 T cell receptor beta chains from one sample sequenced in a study of blood T cell repertoires in COVID-19. The repertoire was sequenced with immunoSEQ multiplex PCR; TCRdb's copy has only in-frame clones and lacks some. The data contain under 150,000 clones, roughly 88% of them singletons. The sequenced material came from peripheral blood. These receptors were obtained from a human donor in a cohort sampled during active COVID-19.

A single count supports this clone. The chain recombines TRBV30 with TRBJ1-6, with TRBD1 matching over 7 bases. CDR1 GTSNPN and CDR2 SVGIG come from the germline V gene (reference sequence). V trimming: 3 bases; J trimming: 7 bases; junction bases outside the gene matches: 3. The CDR3 is made up of 13 amino acids. CDR3 loop: CAWRDRPNSPLHF. DNA for the CDR3: TGTGCCTGGAGGGACAGGCCCAATTCACCCCTCCACTTT.

The chain combines TRBV5-1 with TRBJ2-7; 10 positions match TRBD1. Unmatched junction bases numbered 4, after V lost 2 bases and J lost 5 bases. This CDR3 is 14 amino acids long. Germline values: CDR1 SGHRS, CDR2 YFSETQ. The CDR3: CASSFGTGVHEQYF. The CDR3 DNA is TGCGCCAGCAGCTTCGGGACAGGGGTCCACGAGCAGTACTTC.

The chain uses TRBV3-1 (or the pseudogene TRBV3-2) and TRBJ2-2; 12 bases map to TRBD2. This CDR3 is built from 17 residues. Germline CDR1 LGHDT, CDR2 YNNKEL (reference sequence). Trimming cost V 4 bases and J 2 bases; bases outside gene matches: 5. The DNA of the CDR3 is TGTGCCAGCAGCCCCCTAGCGGGGGGGATAAACACCGGGGAGCTGTTTTTT. This sequence encodes CASSPLAGGINTGELFF.

The rearrangement joins TRBV5-1 to TRBJ1-3, with 10 bases identical to TRBD1. The trim removed 4 bases at V and 0 bases at J, leaving 7 bases unmatched. Germline values: CDR1 SGHRS, CDR2 YFSETQ. The CDR3 length is 17 residues. CDR3 coding DNA: TGCGCCAGCAGCCTTGGACAGGGGGTACCCTCTGGAAACACCATATATTTT. This codes for CASSLGQGVPSGNTIYF.

J is TRBJ2-2 and V is TRBV5-1; 10 bases agree with TRBD1. CDR1 is SGHRS and CDR2 is YFSETQ in the germline V gene. V lost 3 bases, J lost 4 bases, and 3 bases stayed unmatched. The CDR3 has 15 residues. The CDR3 reads CASSSGQGGTGELFF. CDR3 sequence (DNA): TGCGCCAGCAGCTCCGGACAGGGGGGCACCGGGGAGCTGTTTTTT. Variable domain in full (rest from reference TRBV5-1 and TRBJ2-2): KAGVTQTPRYLIKTRGQQVTLSCSPISGHRSVSWYQQTPGQGLQFLFEYFSETQRNKGNFPGRFSGRQFSNSRSEMNVSTLELGDSALYLCASSSGQGGTGELFFGEGSRLTVL.

The chain joins TRBV14 to TRBJ2-7; 9 positions match TRBD1. The CDR3 contains 14 residues. Germline-derived CDR1 and CDR2 are SGHDN and FVKESK. The J segment lost 5 bases and the V segment lost 2 bases, leaving 4 bases of the junction unmatched. CDR3 DNA: TGTGCCAGCAGCCAATGGGGGACAGGGCACGAGCAGTACTTC. Translating gives CASSQWGTGHEQYF.

Only a few counts were recorded for this clone. The chain links TRBV10-3 to TRBJ1-2; TRBD1 matches 7 bases. In germline, CDR1 is ENHRY, CDR2 SYGVKD. The CDR3 consists of 14 residues. Trimming at V came to 2 bases and at J to 4 bases, leaving 4 bases not matched to a gene. The CDR3: CAISEMGQLYGYTF. The CDR3 DNA reads as TGTGCCATCAGTGAGATGGGACAGCTCTATGGCTACACCTTC.

The J gene is TRBJ1-2, the V gene TRBV29-1; 8 positions agree with TRBD1. This CDR3 is 12 amino acids long. Germline trimming cut 7 bases from V and 7 bases from J; bases unmatched to any gene: 8. The germline gives CDR1 SQVTM, CDR2 ANQGSEA. The CDR3 protein is CSAQDRAVGYTF. CDR3 nucleotides: TGCAGCGCCCAGGACAGGGCGGTTGGCTACACCTTC.

The chain has TRBV2 and TRBJ2-4; no clear D. V lost 6 bases and J lost 1, with 10 bases in between. CDR3 length equals 14 residues. CDR1 is SNHLY and CDR2 is FYNNEI in the germline V gene. CDR3: CASSASWAKNIQYF. CDR3 bases: TGTGCCAGCAGCGCGTCATGGGCCAAAAACATTCAGTACTTC.

The V and J genes are TRBV28 and TRBJ2-1; 10 bases are a match to TRBD2. Germline lookup yields CDR1 MDHEN and CDR2 SYDVKM. This CDR3 is 13 amino acids long. The J segment lost 6 bases and the V segment lost 9 bases, leaving 5 bases of the junction unmatched. The DNA of the CDR3 is TGTGCCAGTTTAGCGGGGGGCCTCAATGAGCAGTTCTTC. It codes for CASLAGGLNEQFF.

This rearrangement joins TRBV4-3 to TRBJ2-2; TRBD2 matches 8 bases. The length of the CDR3 is 18 residues. Germline CDR1 is LGHNA and CDR2 is YSLEER. Trimming at V came to 0 bases and at J to 4 bases, leaving 10 bases not matched to a gene. In nucleotides, the CDR3 is TGCGCCAGCAGCCAAGATAAGTGGCTAGCGGGCCCCACCGGGGAGCTGTTTTTT. Translation: CASSQDKWLAGPTGELFF.

The CDR3 DNA reads TGTGCCAGCTCAAGAGATCTAGCGGGGGAGAATACGCAGTATTTT. Translated: CASSRDLAGENTQYF. The chain carries TRBV18 and TRBJ2-3, with 10 bases lining up with TRBD2. The CDR3 extends over 15 amino acids. Trimming at V came to 5 bases and at J to 7 bases, leaving 9 bases not matched to a gene. CDR1 and CDR2 from the germline V gene are KGHSH and LQKENI.

The chain is built from TRBV10-3 and TRBJ2-7; a weak D match, TRBD1 (5 bases). Trimming took 2 bases from V and 2 from J, leaving 10 bases between them. Germline CDR1 ENHRY, CDR2 SYGVKD. This CDR3 spans 14 amino acids. DNA of the CDR3: TGTGCCATCAGTGAGAGGGGCGGTACCTACGAGCAGTACTTC. Translated: CAISERGGTYEQYF.

DNA for the CDR3: TGTGCCAGCTCACCGCGAGGGGGGGACTACGAGCAGTACTTC. The encoded protein is CASSPRGGDYEQYF. This chain uses TRBV18 with TRBJ2-7, with D possibly TRBD2 on 7 matching bases. The CDR3 covers 14 residues. Germline V CDR1 and CDR2: KGHSH, LQKENI. V lost 3 bases to trimming and J lost 3 bases, with 12 bases between them.

The V and J genes are TRBV5-4 and TRBJ1-6, with 8 bases aligning to TRBD1. Trimming removed 2 bases from V and 7 bases from J; junction bases left unmatched: 5. Germline V gene data show CDR1 as SGHNT and CDR2 as YYREEE (reference sequence). This CDR3 is 15 amino acids long. CDR3 DNA sequence: TGTGCCAGCAGCTTCTCGACAGGGGCGAATTCACCCCTCCACTTT. Protein: CASSFSTGANSPLHF.

The V call is TRBV29-1, the J call TRBJ1-2, with 7 bases fitting TRBD1. Unmatched junction bases numbered 12, after V lost 6 bases and J lost 5 bases. The CDR3 is 14 amino acids. Germline V gene data show CDR1 as SQVTM and CDR2 as ANQGSEA. The CDR3 is CSVKRSQGIYGYTF. The DNA of the CDR3 is TGCAGCGTAAAAAGGTCACAGGGGATTTATGGCTACACCTTC.

This clone has a single count. The chain uses TRBV7-2 and TRBJ2-3; weak D call: TRBD2 (5 bases). CDR1 SGHTA and CDR2 FQGNSA come from the germline V gene. This CDR3 is built from 11 residues. V gave up 4 bases and J gave up 10 bases, with 9 bases separating them. The CDR3 loop is CASSSSLAQYF. In nucleotides, the CDR3 is TGTGCCAGCAGCTCCTCACTAGCGCAGTATTTT.

The sample holds one count of this clone. The J gene is TRBJ1-3, the V gene TRBV3-1 (or the pseudogene TRBV3-2), with 11 bases matching TRBD1. Germline CDR1 reads LGHDT; CDR2 reads YNNKEL (reference sequence). J was trimmed by 0 bases and V by 5 bases; bases with no gene match: 3. This CDR3 has 16 residues. CDR3 sequence: CASSYGTGGSGNTIYF. CDR3 DNA: TGTGCCAGCAGCTATGGGACAGGGGGCTCTGGAAACACCATATATTTT.

This clone was recorded once. This sequence joins TRBV11-3 and TRBJ1-2, with 7 bases aligning to TRBD1. The CDR3 spans 14 residues. J was trimmed by 1 base and V by 5 bases; bases with no gene match: 4. CDR1 is SGHNT, CDR2 YENEEA, per germline. The CDR3 bases are TGTGCCAGCAGCACAGGGGAATGTAACTATGGCTACACCTTC. Residues: CASSTGECNYGYTF.

V and J are TRBV27 and TRBJ1-1; D not resolved. Germline assignment: CDR1 MNHEY and CDR2 SMNVEV (reference sequence). V was trimmed by 1 base and J by 0 bases, leaving 9 bases between them. The CDR3 extends over 15 amino acids. CDR3: CASSLFGGMNTEAFF. In DNA form, the CDR3 reads TGTGCCAGCAGTTTATTTGGAGGGATGAACACTGAAGCTTTCTTT.

The chain couples TRBV29-1 to TRBJ2-1; D might be TRBD1 (6 bases). The V gene's germline CDR1 is SQVTM and CDR2 ANQGSEA. V was trimmed by 2 bases and J by 3 bases, leaving 8 bases between them. This CDR3 has 13 amino acids. CDR3 loop: CSVERTDYNEQFF. The CDR3 bases are TGCAGCGTTGAACGGACAGACTACAATGAGCAGTTCTTC.

The chain is built from TRBV4-3 and TRBJ1-2; 8 bases match TRBD1. CDR1 LGHNA and CDR2 YSLEER come from the germline V gene. V was pared by 3 bases and J by 1 base, with 7 bases of the junction left unmatched. The CDR3 loop spans 16 amino acids. CDR3 residues: CASSQEGGQGNYGYTF. The CDR3 nucleotides are TGCGCCAGCAGCCAGGAGGGAGGACAGGGTAACTATGGCTACACCTTC.

V and J are TRBV20-1 and TRBJ2-1; D call uncertain. Germline V CDR1 and CDR2: DFQATT, SNEGSKA (reference sequence). This CDR3 is built from 11 residues. V lost 5 bases, J lost 4 bases, and 6 bases lay in between. The CDR3, as DNA: TGCAGTGCTCCCCTTTACAATGAGCAGTTCTTC. Its protein product is CSAPLYNEQFF.

CDR3 sequence reads: CASSHLGLNTEAFF. In DNA form, the CDR3 reads TGTGCCAGCAGCCATTTGGGGCTTAACACTGAAGCTTTCTTT. This chain connects TRBV14 to TRBJ1-1, with D perhaps TRBD1 (5 bases). Trimming removed 3 bases at V and 2 bases at J, with 10 bases between. Per germline, CDR1 SGHDN and CDR2 FVKESK. The length of the CDR3 is 14 residues.

The chain combines TRBV29-1 with TRBJ2-1, with 7 bases that match TRBD1. CDR1 and CDR2 (germline): SQVTM, ANQGSEA. Germline trimming cut 6 bases from V and 2 bases from J; bases unmatched to any gene: 4. This CDR3 contains 13 residues. The CDR3 bases are TGCAGCGTGACAGGGCCTACCTACAATGAGCAGTTCTTC. This codes for CSVTGPTYNEQFF.

V and J are TRBV19 and TRBJ1-1, with D perhaps matching TRBD1 (6 bases). Trimming cost V 6 bases and J 4 bases, with 9 bases left between them. The V gene's germline CDR1 is LNHDA and CDR2 SQIVND (reference sequence). The CDR3 has 12 residues. CDR3 in DNA: TGTGCCAGTAGAACAGGGTCCACTGAAGCTTTCTTT. Translated: CASRTGSTEAFF.

The chain joins TRBV7-6 to TRBJ2-3, with D perhaps TRBD1 (6 bases). This CDR3 region has 18 residues. V shed 5 bases and J shed 0 bases, with 21 bases lying between them. In germline, CDR1 is SGHVS, CDR2 FNYEAQ. The CDR3, as DNA: TGTGCCAGCAGCAGGGGGTCTGGGGTGTATGGGAGCACAGATACGCAGTATTTT. Translation gives CASSRGSGVYGSTDTQYF.

The rearrangement joins TRBV9 to TRBJ1-6; weak D call: TRBD1 (5 bases). Germline V lookup: CDR1 SGDLS, CDR2 YYNGEE. This CDR3 comprises 16 residues. V was trimmed by 3 bases and J by 8 bases, leaving 18 bases between them. The chain's CDR3 is CASSAQLGGPYSPLHF. CDR3 bases: TGTGCCAGCAGCGCACAGTTGGGGGGACCGTATTCACCCCTCCACTTT.

This clone was seen just once. The rearrangement joins TRBV6-4 to TRBJ2-2; TRBD1 aligns across 9 bases. The CDR3 contains 16 residues. Germline CDR1 reads MRHNA; CDR2 reads SNTAGT. V shed 7 bases and J 5 bases; nucleotides not matched to a gene: 11. CDR3 protein: CASKPPGQGFTGELFF. The DNA of the CDR3 is TGTGCCAGCAAACCTCCGGGACAGGGCTTTACCGGGGAGCTGTTTTTT.

The chain uses TRBV4-3 and TRBJ1-3; D uncertain. The germline V gene has CDR1 LGHNA and CDR2 YSLEER. V was clipped by 0 bases and J by 4 bases, with 16 bases between them. The CDR3 length is 17 residues. The CDR3 spells CASSQERADYKGNTIYF. CDR3 bases: TGCGCCAGCAGCCAAGAAAGGGCGGACTATAAAGGAAACACCATATATTTT.